The sequence of this T cell receptor (beta chain) was determined in a study of Tregs in tolerant kidney transplant recipients. Study-level points and caveats: Tregs expanded with activated donor B cells seemed most donor-specific. Tolerant patients' donor-specific Tregs expanded beyond overall Tregs, suggesting antigen-driven growth.

Concerning this clone: Its specificity is not known. The read comes to an end 3 residues before the CDR3 does, leaving the germline J gene to fill in the end.

Libraries were prepared by immunoSEQ multiplex PCR; TCRdb keeps only in-frame clonotypes and omits some of them. Its table lists 50,000 or so clones. The CDR3 loop spans 14 amino acids. From germline, CDR1 is SGHNT and CDR2 YYREEE (reference sequence). The V and J ends lost 9 bases and 4 bases respectively, with 19 bases between them. The source is a human donor who received a combined kidney and bone marrow transplant. This chain links TRBV5-4 with TRBJ1-2; weak D call: TRBD1 (6 bases). Sequences were derived from CD4+ T cells from blood, sampled before the transplant. The sequenced CDR3 bases are TGTGCCACGCACATTGGGGGCGGAGGCTATGGC. Protein product: CATHIGGGGYG. The entire CDR3 protein reads CATHIGGGGYGYTF.